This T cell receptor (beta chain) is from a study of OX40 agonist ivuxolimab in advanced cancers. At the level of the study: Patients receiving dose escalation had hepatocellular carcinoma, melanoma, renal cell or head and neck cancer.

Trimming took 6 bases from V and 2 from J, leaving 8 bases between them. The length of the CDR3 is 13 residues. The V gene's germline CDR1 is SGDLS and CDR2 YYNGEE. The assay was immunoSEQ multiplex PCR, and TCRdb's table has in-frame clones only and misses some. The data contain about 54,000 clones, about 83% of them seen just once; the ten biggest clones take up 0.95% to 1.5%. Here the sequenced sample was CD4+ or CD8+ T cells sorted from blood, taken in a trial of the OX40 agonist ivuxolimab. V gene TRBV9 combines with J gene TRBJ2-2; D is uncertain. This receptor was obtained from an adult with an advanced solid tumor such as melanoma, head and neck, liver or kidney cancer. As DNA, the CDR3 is TGTGCCAGCACCCTGCGAAACACCGGGGAGCTGTTTTTT. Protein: CASTLRNTGELFF.